This T cell receptor beta chain was retrieved from a study of T cell repertoires in cytomegalovirus infection. Looking at the study overall: CMV infection together with matching HLA type was indicated by public TCR beta signatures.

The CDR3 totals 14 residues. The germline V gene has CDR1 SGHTA and CDR2 FQGNSA. V was clipped by 3 bases and J by 0 bases, with 8 bases between them. MiXCR, applied by TCRdb to the reads, yields one record per CDR3 protein. The sample records about 180,000 distinct CDR3 sequences, approximately 18% being singletons. In its sample, this clonotype was seen a few times. The target antigen is unknown. Overall study findings and caveats: What dominated the ex vivo response were HLA-C-restricted CMV-specific TCR beta clonotypes. CMV carriers having the relevant HLA were flagged by cumulative public TCR beta family frequency.

This sequence was found in a human donor in good health (CMV status not recorded). Some clones in this sample may be carry-over from other donors' samples. This chain joins TRBV7-2 and TRBJ1-2; D uncertain. The sample taken for sequencing was CD8+ T cells from PBMCs. The CDR3: CASSFTRSNYGYTF. DNA for the CDR3: TGTGCCAGCAGCTTTACAAGATCTAACTATGGCTACACCTTC. The variable domain in full, completed from reference TRBV7-2 and TRBJ1-2, reads GAGVSQSPSNKVTEKGKDVELRCDPISGHTALYWYRQSLGQGLEFLIYFQGNSAPDKSGLPSDRFSAERTGGSVSTLTIQRTQQEDSAVYLCASSFTRSNYGYTFGSGTRLTVV.